This T cell receptor (beta chain) was identified during a study of early T cells in non-severe SARS-CoV-2 infection (dated by TCRdb to 2020 to 2022). Background on the whole study: Because TCR sequencing relied on bulk RNA taken from unsorted whole blood, pairing of alpha and beta chains was not possible. General conclusions and limits of the study: VDJdb matching was skewed toward anti-spike CD8 responses and likely underestimated virus-specific expansions, missing private and CD4 specificities.

Ends trimmed: V by 2 bases, J by 8 bases; bases unmatched to a gene: 6. According to the germline V gene, CDR1 reads LGHNA and CDR2 reads YNFKEQ. There are 15 amino acids in the CDR3, from cysteine to phenylalanine inclusive. The CDR3 DNA has 45 bases and is translated from base 1. This clonotype appeared many times. Its cognate antigen has yet to be identified. Base quality data are lacking; no much larger clone is found one base away. The library was generated by 5' RACE. Data came from a NextSeq 500. The TCR library protocol attached unique molecular identifiers to individual cDNA molecules to correct for sequencing error and PCR bias. TCR alpha and beta chains were both sequenced, and the abundances of alpha and beta sequences in each sample were closely correlated with each other. From the authors' description of their analysis: Decombinator V4 was used to perform V gene, J gene and CDR3 annotation of TCR sequences. Expanded TCRs were defined as changing significantly between any two time points under a Poisson model with p below 0.0001. TCR abundances were normalised to the total number of TCRs sequenced per sample and were expressed as counts per million. MAIT TCRs were defined by TRAV1-2 paired with TRAJ12, TRAJ20 or TRAJ33, and iNKT TCRs by TRAV10 paired with TRAJ18. VDJdb, accessed on 1 November 2021, was searched for TCRs annotated for CMV, EBV and SARS-CoV-2, and TCRs annotated for more than one antigen were excluded. TCRdb itself trimmed the public reads at Q25 with fastp, ran MiXCR and retained productive beta chains. Under each unique CDR3 protein, matching rows form one entry showing the most common genes and DNA. TCRdb, rather than the study authors, made the V and J calls. The sample data list tens of thousands of distinct CDR3 sequences, and around 12% of these were observed just once. About 4.2% of the sample is taken by the ten largest.

This was a case-control study nested in a cohort of healthcare workers in London, UK, who had nasopharyngeal swab PCR tests and blood samples taken every week. Healthcare workers were recruited between 23 and 31 March 2020, during the week of the UK lockdown, and were followed weekly for up to roughly 16 weeks. Sequenced input: whole blood. This chain is built from TRBV4-2 and TRBJ1-4, with 9 middle bases fitting TRBD1. The TCR was taken from an adult who was a healthcare worker with PCR-confirmed SARS-CoV-2 infection or an uninfected control (not recorded which). Read as DNA, the sequence is TGTGCCAGCAGCCAACCGGGACAGGGAAACGAAAAACTGTTTTTT. This encodes CASSQPGQGNEKLFF.